The clone carrying this T cell receptor (beta chain) was seen a handful of times. This record comes from a study of blood T cell repertoires in COVID-19. Study summary: COVID-19 samples, acute and convalescent, were from the United States, Italy and Spain. Nucleic acid was either cDNA or gDNA, and it came from T cells, B-cell-depleted T cells, or PBMCs.

This CDR3 comprises 13 residues. With 5 bases removed from V and 5 bases from J, the gap between germline ends came to 10 bases. Germline lookup yields CDR1 SGHTA and CDR2 FQGNSA. Data came from immunoSEQ multiplex PCR; TCRdb stores just in-frame clones and leaves some out. The table includes roughly 170,000 clones, 84% detected once. Sequencing was performed on peripheral blood. This sequence joins TRBV7-2 and TRBJ2-1; D gene unclear. This clonotype was obtained from a man in his forties or fifties who had recovered from COVID-19. The CDR3 here is CASSQMIHNEQFF. The DNA of the CDR3 is TGTGCCAGCAGCCAGATGATCCACAATGAGCAGTTCTTC.